This TCR beta chain was sequenced during a study of cytomegalovirus exposure and HLA in healthy donors. The study, taken as a whole, reports: In a later analysis, TCR association rates varied by HLA locus: DRB1 most, HLA-C fewest. Later work showed greater clonal expansion in HLA-associated TCR beta chains than in equally common others. Later analysis identified several of the most significant clusters that appeared linked to common viral pathogens.

With regard to this clone: Its specificity is not known.

The V segment lost 2 bases and the J segment 6 bases; nucleotides outside the gene matches: 13. The CDR3 has 18 residues. CDR1 SGHAT and CDR2 FQNNGV come from the germline V gene. Primers for the PCR totalled 60 Vbeta and 13 Jbeta. The table came from immunoSEQ multiplex PCR; TCRdb's copy has only in-frame clones and leaves some out. This sample has 200,000 to 250,000 clones, with about 85% found just once. The source of this sequence is a girl under 10 years old in good health and CMV-seronegative. The sequencing sample was made of PBMCs. The chain joins TRBV11-2 to TRBJ2-7; 13 bases match TRBD2. CDR3 nucleotides: TGTGCCAGCAGCTTACCACCGAAGGGACTAGCGGGAAAGAGCGAGCAGTACTTC. Translating gives CASSLPPKGLAGKSEQYF.